A selection of T cell receptor beta chains follows, all from one sample in a study of blood T cell repertoires in COVID-19. Data came from immunoSEQ multiplex PCR; TCRdb stores just in-frame clones and leaves some out. In the table there are approximately 70,000 clones, approximately 87% of which are singletons. The sequencing input was peripheral blood. These TCRs come from a woman aged 55-70 years with acute or convalescent COVID-19. Each CDR3 is given with its conserved first and last residue. Each record gives: clone size, J gene, D gene, V gene, CDR3 protein, CDR3 DNA. D genes are given only for firm matches. A row's size may be missing; if present it is once, few, many or a size class.

few TRBJ1-6 TRBD1 TRBV12-3/TRBV12-4 CASSLGTGSPLHF TGTGCCAGCAGTTTAGGGACAGGGTCACCCCTCCACTTT
. TRBJ1-6 . TRBV19 CASSRREWENNSPLHF TGTGCCAGTAGTCGCCGGGAGTGGGAAAATAATTCACCCCTCCACTTT
once TRBJ1-2 . TRBV2 CASSEEGRANYGYTF TGTGCCAGCAGTGAGGAGGGCCGAGCTAACTATGGCTACACCTTC
once TRBJ2-5 TRBD1 TRBV19 CASSYLRTGGQETQYF TGTGCCAGTAGTTACCTACGGACAGGGGGGCAAGAGACCCAGTACTTC
. TRBJ1-6 . TRBV4-3 CASSQNRVEDSPLHF TGCGCCAGCAGCCAAAACAGGGTTGAGGATTCACCCCTCCACTTT
. TRBJ2-3 TRBD2 TRBV27 CASSFSPPWLAGGDTQYF TGTGCCAGCAGTTTCTCACCCCCCTGGCTAGCGGGGGGGGATACGCAGTATTTT
. TRBJ1-2 . TRBV27 CASSLRGSALYGYTF TGTGCCAGCAGTCTCCGGGGGAGTGCACTCTATGGCTACACCTTC
. TRBJ2-2 TRBD1 TRBV4-2 CASSQGDREGGELFF TGTGCCAGCAGCCAAGGGGACAGGGAAGGCGGGGAGCTGTTTTTT
. TRBJ1-6 . TRBV5-1 CASAQVESYNSPLHF TGCGCCAGCGCTCAGGTCGAATCCTATAATTCACCCCTCCACTTT
. TRBJ2-3 TRBD2 TRBV5-1 CASSLGRTSGAGTDTQYF TGCGCCAGCAGCCTGGGCCGGACTAGCGGGGCGGGCACAGATACGCAGTATTTT
. TRBJ2-3 . TRBV24-1 CATSGGVTDTQYF TGTGCCACCAGTGGAGGCGTCACAGATACGCAGTATTTT
. TRBJ1-4 TRBD1 TRBV28 CASSLGTENEKLFF TGTGCCAGCAGTTTAGGGACAGAAAATGAAAAACTGTTTTTT
. TRBJ2-2 TRBD1 TRBV19 CASRPRDRDTGELFF TGTGCCAGTAGGCCTCGGGACAGGGACACCGGGGAGCTGTTTTTT
. TRBJ2-5 . TRBV5-1 CASSFGSEVSQYF TGCGCCAGCAGCTTTGGCTCCGAGGTGTCCCAGTACTTC
. TRBJ2-5 TRBD2 TRBV6-2/TRBV6-3 CASSYPGGGQETQYF TGTGCCAGCAGTTACCCTGGCGGGGGGCAAGAGACCCAGTACTTC
. TRBJ1-5 . TRBV24-1 CAGVGQPQHF TGTGCCGGAGTCGGTCAGCCCCAGCATTTT
. TRBJ1-6 TRBD1 TRBV18 CASSRDSVNSPLHF TGTGCCAGCTCACGGGACAGCGTTAATTCACCCCTCCACTTT
. TRBJ2-1 . TRBV7-2 CASSLGWTVNNEQFF TGTGCCAGCAGCTTAGGGTGGACAGTGAACAATGAGCAGTTCTTC